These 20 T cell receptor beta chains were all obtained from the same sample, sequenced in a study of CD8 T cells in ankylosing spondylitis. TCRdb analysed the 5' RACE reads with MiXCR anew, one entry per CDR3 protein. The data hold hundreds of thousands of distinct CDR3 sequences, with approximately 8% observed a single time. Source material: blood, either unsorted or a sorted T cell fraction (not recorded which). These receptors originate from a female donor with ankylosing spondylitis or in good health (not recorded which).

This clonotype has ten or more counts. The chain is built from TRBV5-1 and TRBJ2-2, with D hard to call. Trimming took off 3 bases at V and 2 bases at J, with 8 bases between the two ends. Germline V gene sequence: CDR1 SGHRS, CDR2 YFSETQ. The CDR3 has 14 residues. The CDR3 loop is CASSSISNTGELFF. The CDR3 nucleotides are TGCGCCAGCAGCTCCATATCAAACACCGGGGAGCTGTTTTTT.

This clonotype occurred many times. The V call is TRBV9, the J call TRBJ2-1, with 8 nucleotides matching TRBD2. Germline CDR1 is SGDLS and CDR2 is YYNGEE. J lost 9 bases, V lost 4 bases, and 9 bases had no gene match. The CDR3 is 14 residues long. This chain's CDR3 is CASSPGGRVVEQFF. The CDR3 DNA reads TGTGCCAGCAGCCCGGGAGGGAGGGTGGTTGAGCAGTTCTTC.

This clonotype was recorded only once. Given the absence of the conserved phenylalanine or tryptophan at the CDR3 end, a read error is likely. CDR3 residues: CASTLAPGSYNEQFL. The CDR3 nucleotides read TGTGCCAGCACCTTGGCCCCAGGGTCCTACAATGAGCAGTTCTTA. V gene TRBV6-2 or TRBV6-3 combines with J gene TRBJ2-1; a weak D match, TRBD1 (5 bases). Trimming removed 7 bases from V and 1 base from J, with 14 bases in between. The germline CDR1 and CDR2 sequences are MNHEY and SVGEGT. The CDR3 has 15 amino acids.

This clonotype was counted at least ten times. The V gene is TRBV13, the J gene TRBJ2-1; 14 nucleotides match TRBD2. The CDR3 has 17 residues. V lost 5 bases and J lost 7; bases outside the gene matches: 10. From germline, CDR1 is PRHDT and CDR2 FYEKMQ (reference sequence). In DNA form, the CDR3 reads TGTGCCAGCAGCGAGGGACTAGCGGGAGTGGCAACAAATGAGCAGTTCTTC. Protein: CASSEGLAGVATNEQFF.

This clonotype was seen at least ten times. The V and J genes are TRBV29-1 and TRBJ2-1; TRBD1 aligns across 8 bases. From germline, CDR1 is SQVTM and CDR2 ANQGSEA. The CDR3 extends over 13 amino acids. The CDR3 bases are TGCATTTTAGGACAGGGCTGGGACAATGAGCAGTTCTTC. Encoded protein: CILGQGWDNEQFF.

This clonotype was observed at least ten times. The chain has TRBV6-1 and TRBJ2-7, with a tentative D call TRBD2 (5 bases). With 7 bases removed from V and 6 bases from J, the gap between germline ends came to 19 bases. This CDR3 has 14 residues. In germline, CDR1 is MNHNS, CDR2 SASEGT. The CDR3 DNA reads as TGTGCCAGCAAGCGCGACTATCCGTACTCCGAGCAGTACTTC. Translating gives CASKRDYPYSEQYF.

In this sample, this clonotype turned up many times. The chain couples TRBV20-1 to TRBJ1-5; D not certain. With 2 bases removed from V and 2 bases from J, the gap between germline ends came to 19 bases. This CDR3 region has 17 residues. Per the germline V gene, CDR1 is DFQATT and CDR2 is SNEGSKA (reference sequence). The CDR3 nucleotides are TGCAGTGCTAGAAATGGGCAGGCCGATCGCGGCAATCAGCCCCAGCATTTT. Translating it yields CSARNGQADRGNQPQHF.

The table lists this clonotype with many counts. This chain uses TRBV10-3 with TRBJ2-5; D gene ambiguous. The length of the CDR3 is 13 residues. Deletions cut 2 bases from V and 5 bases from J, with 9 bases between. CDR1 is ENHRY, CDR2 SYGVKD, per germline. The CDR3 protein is CAISELTTETQYF. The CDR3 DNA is TGTGCCATCAGTGAGCTCACAACGGAGACCCAGTACTTC.

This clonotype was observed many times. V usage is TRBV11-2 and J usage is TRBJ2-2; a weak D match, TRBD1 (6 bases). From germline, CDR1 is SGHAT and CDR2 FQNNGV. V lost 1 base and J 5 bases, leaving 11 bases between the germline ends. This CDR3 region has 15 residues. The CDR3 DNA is TGTGCCAGCAGCTTAGTCAGGGGTGGGACCGGGGAGCTGTTTTTT. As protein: CASSLVRGGTGELFF. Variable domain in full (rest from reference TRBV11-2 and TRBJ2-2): EAGVAQSPRYKIIEKRQSVAFWCNPISGHATLYWYQQILGQGPKLLIQFQNNGVVDDSQLPKDRFSAERLKGVDSTLKIQPAKLEDSAVYLCASSLVRGGTGELFFGEGSRLTVL.

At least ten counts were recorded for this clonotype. The CDR3 DNA follows: TGTGCCAGCAGCTTTGTTGATGAGCAGTTCTTC. Protein product: CASSFVDEQFF. This sequence joins TRBV7-9 and TRBJ2-1; D is ambiguous. The V gene's germline CDR1 is SEHNR and CDR2 FQNEAQ (reference sequence). The V gene lost 3 bases and the J gene lost 8 bases, with 5 bases spanning the gap. This CDR3 contains 11 residues. Full variable domain (outside the CDR3, taken from reference TRBV7-9 and TRBJ2-1): DTGVSQNPRHKITKRGQNVTFRCDPISEHNRLYWYRQTLGQGPEFLTYFQNEAQLEKSRLLSDRFSAERPKGSFSTLEIQRTEQGDSAMYLCASSFVDEQFFGPGTRLTVL.

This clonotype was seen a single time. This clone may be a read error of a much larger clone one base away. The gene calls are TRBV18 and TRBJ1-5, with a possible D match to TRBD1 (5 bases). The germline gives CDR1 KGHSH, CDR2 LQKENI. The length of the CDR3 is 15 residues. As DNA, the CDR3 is TGTGTCAGCTCGGCGAACCAGGGTAGCAATCAGCCCCAGCATTTT. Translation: CVSSANQGSNQPQHF.

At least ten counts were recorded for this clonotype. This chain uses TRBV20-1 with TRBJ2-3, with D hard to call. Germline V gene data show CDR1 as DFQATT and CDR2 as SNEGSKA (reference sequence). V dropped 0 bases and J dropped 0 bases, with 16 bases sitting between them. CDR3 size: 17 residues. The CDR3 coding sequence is TGCAGTGCTAGAGATCTTGTCGGTAGCAGAAGCACAGATACGCAGTATTTT. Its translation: CSARDLVGSRSTDTQYF.

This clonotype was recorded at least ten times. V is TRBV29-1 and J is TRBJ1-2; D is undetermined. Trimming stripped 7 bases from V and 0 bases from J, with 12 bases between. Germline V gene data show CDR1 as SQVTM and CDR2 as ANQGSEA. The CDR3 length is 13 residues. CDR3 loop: CSARGPSNYGYTF. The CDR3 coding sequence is TGCAGCGCCCGAGGACCGTCTAACTATGGCTACACCTTC.

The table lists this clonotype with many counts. The CDR3 spells CASSSAPQGTQPQHF. For the CDR3, the DNA is TGTGCCAGCAGCTCAGCCCCGCAGGGGACTCAGCCCCAGCATTTT. The chain links TRBV27 to TRBJ1-5; D may be TRBD1 (6 bases). Looked up from germline, CDR1 is MNHEY and CDR2 is SMNVEV (reference sequence). The CDR3 is 15 residues long. The V and J ends lost 6 bases and 6 bases respectively, with 18 bases between them.

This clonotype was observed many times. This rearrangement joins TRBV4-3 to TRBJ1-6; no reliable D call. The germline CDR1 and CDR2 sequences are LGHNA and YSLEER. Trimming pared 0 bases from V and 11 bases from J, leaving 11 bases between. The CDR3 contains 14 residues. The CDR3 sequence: CASSQDSSLPPLHF. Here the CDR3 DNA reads TGCGCCAGCAGCCAAGACTCTTCCCTTCCACCCCTCCACTTT.

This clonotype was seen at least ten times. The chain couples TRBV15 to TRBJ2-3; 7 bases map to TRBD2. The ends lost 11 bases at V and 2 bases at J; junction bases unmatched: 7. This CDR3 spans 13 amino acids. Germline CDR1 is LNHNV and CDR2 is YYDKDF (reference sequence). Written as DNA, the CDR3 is TGTGCCTCGGGCGGGGGAATCACAGATACGCAGTATTTT. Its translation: CASGGGITDTQYF.

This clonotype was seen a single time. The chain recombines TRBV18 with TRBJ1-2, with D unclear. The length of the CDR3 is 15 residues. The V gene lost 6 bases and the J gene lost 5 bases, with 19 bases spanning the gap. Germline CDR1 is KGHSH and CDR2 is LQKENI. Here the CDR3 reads CASSPTRSGDYGYTF. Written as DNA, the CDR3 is TGTGCCAGCTCTCCGACAAGGTCGGGAGATTATGGCTACACCTTC.

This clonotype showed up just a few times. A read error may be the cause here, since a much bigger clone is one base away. CDR3 coding DNA: TGCTGTGCTAGCCGGGGACTAGCGGGAGGAATCAATGAGCAGTTCTTC. It specifies CCASRGLAGGINEQFF. This sequence joins TRBV20-1 and TRBJ2-1; 15 bases match TRBD2. This CDR3 region has 16 residues. Germline V CDR1 and CDR2: DFQATT, SNEGSKA (reference sequence).

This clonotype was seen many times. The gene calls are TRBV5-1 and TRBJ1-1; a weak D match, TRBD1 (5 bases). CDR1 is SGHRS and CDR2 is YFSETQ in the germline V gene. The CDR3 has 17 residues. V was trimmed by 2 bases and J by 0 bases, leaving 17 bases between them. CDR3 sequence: CASSFKGPTRLNTEAFF. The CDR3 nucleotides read TGCGCCAGCAGCTTCAAGGGGCCGACTCGATTGAACACTGAAGCTTTCTTT.

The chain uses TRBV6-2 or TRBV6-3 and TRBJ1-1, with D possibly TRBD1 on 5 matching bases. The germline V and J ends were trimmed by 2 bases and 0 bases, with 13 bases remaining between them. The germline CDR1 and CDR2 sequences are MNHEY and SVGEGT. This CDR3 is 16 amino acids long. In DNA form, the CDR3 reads TGTGCCAGCAGTTACGGGGCCGAGAGATTGAACACTGAAGCTTTCTTT. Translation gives CASSYGAERLNTEAFF.